This entry concerns a single TCR beta chain. What it binds is unknown. The entry originates in a study of T cell responses to AZD1222 COVID-19 vaccine. General study results and limits: White British ancestry dominated among donors, who included more females, and clonal diversity was possibly underestimated.

Data came from immunoSEQ multiplex PCR; TCRdb stores just in-frame clones and leaves some out. This table holds approximately 180,000 clones, 85% to 95% found once. V gave up 1 base and J gave up 9 bases, with 4 bases separating them. Germline V gene lookup returns CDR1 LGHDT and CDR2 YNNKEL (reference sequence). This CDR3 contains 12 residues. The source material was peripheral blood, sampled 28 days after the second dose of the MenACWY control vaccine. This chain joins TRBV3-1 (or the pseudogene TRBV3-2) and TRBJ1-6; no definite D call. The source is an adult who received the MenACWY meningococcal vaccine as a control. In nucleotides, the CDR3 is TGTGCCAGCAGCCAAGGTAGTTCACCCCTCCACTTT. This translates into CASSQGSSPLHF.